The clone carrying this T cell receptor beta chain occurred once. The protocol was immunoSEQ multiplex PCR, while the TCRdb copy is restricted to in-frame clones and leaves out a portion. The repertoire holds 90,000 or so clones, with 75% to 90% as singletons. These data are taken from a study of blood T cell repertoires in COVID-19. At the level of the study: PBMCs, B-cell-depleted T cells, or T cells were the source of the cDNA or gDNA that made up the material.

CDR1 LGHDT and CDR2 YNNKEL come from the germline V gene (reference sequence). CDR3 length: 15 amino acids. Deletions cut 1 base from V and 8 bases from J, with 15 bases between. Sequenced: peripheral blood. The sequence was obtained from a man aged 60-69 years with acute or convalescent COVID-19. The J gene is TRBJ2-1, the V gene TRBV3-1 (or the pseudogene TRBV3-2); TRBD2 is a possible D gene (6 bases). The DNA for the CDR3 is TGTGCCAGCAGCCAAGGGGTTACTAGCTCATATGAGCAGTTCTTC. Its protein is CASSQGVTSSYEQFF.